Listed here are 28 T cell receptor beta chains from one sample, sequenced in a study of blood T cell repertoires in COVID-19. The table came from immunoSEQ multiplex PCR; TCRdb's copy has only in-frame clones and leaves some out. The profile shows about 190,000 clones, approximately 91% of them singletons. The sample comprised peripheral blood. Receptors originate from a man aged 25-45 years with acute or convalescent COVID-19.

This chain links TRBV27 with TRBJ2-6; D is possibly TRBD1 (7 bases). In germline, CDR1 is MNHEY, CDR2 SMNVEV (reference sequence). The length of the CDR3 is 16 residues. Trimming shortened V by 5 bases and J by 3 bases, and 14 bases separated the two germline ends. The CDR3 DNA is TGTGCCAGCAGTCTAACAGGGGAGGTTGGGGCCAACGTCCTGACTTTC. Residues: CASSLTGEVGANVLTF.

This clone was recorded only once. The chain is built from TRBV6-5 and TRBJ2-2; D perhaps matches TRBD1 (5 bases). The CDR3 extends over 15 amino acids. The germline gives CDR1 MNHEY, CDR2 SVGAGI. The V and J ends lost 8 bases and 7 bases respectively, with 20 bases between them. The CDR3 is CASELGHKSNGELFF. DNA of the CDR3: TGTGCCAGCGAGCTTGGACACAAATCAAACGGGGAGCTGTTTTTT.

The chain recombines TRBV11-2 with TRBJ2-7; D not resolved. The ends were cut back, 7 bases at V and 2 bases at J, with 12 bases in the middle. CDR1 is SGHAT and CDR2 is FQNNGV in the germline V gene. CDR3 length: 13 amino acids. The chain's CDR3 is CASTALRAYEQYF. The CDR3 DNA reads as TGTGCCAGCACCGCACTGAGAGCCTACGAGCAGTACTTC.

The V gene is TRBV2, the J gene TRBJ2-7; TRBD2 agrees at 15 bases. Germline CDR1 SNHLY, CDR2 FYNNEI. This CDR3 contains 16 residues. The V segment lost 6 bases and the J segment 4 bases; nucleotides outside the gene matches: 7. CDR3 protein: CASRGGLAGGGYEQYF. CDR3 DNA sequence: TGTGCCAGCAGAGGCGGACTAGCGGGAGGGGGTTACGAGCAGTACTTC.

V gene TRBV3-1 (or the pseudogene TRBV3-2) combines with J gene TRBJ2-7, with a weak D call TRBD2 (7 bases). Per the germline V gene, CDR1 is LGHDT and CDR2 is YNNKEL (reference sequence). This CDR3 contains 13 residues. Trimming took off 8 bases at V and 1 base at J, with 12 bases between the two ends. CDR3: CASGRGVSYEQYF. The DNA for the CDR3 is TGTGCCAGCGGGAGGGGGGTATCCTACGAGCAGTACTTC.

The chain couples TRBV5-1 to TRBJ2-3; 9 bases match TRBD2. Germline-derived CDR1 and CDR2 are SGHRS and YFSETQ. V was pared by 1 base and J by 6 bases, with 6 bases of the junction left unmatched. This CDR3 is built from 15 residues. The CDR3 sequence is CASSLLAGEGDTQYF. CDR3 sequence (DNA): TGCGCCAGCAGCTTGTTAGCGGGAGAAGGGGATACGCAGTATTTT.

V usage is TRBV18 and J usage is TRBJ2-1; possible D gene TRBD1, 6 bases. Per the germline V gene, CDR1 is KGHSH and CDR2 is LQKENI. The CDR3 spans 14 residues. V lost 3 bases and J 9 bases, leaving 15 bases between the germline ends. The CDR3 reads CASSPPGQLSEQFF. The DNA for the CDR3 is TGTGCCAGCTCACCGCCGGGACAATTGAGTGAGCAGTTCTTC.

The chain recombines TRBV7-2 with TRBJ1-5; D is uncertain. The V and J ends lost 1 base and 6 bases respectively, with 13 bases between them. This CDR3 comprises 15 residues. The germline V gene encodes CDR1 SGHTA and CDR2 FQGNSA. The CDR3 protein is CASSLVSGVGQPQHF. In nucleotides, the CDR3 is TGTGCCAGCAGCTTAGTCAGCGGGGTCGGTCAGCCCCAGCATTTT.

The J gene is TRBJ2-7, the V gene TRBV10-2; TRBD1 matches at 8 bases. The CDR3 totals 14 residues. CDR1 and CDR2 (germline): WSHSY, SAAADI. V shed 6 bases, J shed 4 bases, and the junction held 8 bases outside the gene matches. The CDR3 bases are TGCGCCAGCAGGCCCGGACAGGGAAGTTACGAGCAGTACTTC. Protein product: CASRPGQGSYEQYF.

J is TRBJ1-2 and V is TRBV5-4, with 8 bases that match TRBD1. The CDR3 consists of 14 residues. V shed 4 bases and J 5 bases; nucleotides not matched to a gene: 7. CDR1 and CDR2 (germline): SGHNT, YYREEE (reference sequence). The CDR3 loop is CASSTTGEVYGYTF. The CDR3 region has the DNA TGTGCCAGCAGCACGACAGGGGAGGTATATGGCTACACCTTC.

CDR3 sequence reads: CAWIKGGIYIVSTEAFF. In nucleotides, the CDR3 is TGTGCCTGGATAAAAGGGGGCATTTATATAGTGAGCACTGAAGCTTTCTTT. V usage is TRBV30 and J usage is TRBJ1-1, with 7 bases fitting TRBD1. CDR3 size: 17 residues. Per the germline V gene, CDR1 is GTSNPN and CDR2 is SVGIG (reference sequence). J gave up 4 bases and V 4 bases, and 18 bases lay outside the gene matches.

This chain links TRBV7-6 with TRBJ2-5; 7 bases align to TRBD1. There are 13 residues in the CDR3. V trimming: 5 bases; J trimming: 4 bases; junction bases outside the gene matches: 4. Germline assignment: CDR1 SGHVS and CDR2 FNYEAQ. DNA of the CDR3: TGTGCCAGCAGCACAAACAGGGGAGAGACCCAGTACTTC. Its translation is CASSTNRGETQYF. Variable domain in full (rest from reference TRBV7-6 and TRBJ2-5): GAGVSQSPRYKVTKRGQDVALRCDPISGHVSLYWYRQALGQGPEFLTYFNYEAQQDKSGLPNDRFSAERPEGSISTLTIQRTEQRDSAMYRCASSTNRGETQYFGPGTRLLVL.

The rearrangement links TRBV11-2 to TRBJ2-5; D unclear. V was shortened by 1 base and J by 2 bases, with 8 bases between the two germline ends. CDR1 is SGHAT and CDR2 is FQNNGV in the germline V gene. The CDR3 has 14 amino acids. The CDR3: CASSLGLAQETQYF. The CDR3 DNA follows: TGTGCCAGCAGCTTAGGTCTGGCTCAAGAGACCCAGTACTTC.

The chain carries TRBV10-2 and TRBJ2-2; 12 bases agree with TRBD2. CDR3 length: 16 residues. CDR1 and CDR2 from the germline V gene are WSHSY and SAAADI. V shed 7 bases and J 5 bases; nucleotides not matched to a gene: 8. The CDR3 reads CASKQRLAGGTGELFF. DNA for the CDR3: TGCGCCAGCAAGCAACGGCTAGCGGGAGGGACCGGGGAGCTGTTTTTT.

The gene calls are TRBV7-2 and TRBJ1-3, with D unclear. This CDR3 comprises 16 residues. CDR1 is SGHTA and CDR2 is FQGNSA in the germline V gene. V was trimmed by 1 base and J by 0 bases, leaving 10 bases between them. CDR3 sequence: CASSLGHAISGNTIYF. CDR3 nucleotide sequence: TGTGCCAGCAGCTTAGGACACGCAATCTCTGGAAACACCATATATTTT.

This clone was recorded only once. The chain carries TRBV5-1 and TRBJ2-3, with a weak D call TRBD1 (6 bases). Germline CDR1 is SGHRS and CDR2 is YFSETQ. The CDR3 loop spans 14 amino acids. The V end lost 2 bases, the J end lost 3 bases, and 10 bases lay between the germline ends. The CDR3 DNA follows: TGCGCCAGCAGCTTAAATCAGGGGACAGATACGCAGTATTTT. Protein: CASSLNQGTDTQYF.

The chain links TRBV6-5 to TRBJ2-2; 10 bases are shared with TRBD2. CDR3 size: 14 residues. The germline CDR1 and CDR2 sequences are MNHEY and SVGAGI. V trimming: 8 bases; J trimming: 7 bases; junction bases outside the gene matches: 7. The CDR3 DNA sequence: TGTGCCAGCTGTTTAGCGGGGGGCATCGGGGAGCTGTTTTTT. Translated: CASCLAGGIGELFF.

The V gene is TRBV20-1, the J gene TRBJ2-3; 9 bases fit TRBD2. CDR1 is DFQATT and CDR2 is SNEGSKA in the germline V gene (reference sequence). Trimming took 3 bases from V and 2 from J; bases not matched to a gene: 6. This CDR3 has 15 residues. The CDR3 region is CSASWREGPTDTQYF. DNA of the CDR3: TGCAGTGCTAGTTGGCGGGAGGGCCCCACAGATACGCAGTATTTT.

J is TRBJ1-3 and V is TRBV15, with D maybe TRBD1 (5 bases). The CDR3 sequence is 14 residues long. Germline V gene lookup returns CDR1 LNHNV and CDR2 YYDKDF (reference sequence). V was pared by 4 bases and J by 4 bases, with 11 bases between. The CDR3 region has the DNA TGTGCCACCAGCAAACAGGAGTTGGGAAACACCATATATTTT. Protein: CATSKQELGNTIYF.

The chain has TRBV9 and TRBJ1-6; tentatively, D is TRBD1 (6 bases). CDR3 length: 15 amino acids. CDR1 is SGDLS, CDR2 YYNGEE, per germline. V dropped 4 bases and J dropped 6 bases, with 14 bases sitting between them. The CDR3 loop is CASSHRDGGNSPLHF. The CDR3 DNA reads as TGTGCCAGCAGCCACAGGGATGGGGGTAATTCACCCCTCCACTTT.

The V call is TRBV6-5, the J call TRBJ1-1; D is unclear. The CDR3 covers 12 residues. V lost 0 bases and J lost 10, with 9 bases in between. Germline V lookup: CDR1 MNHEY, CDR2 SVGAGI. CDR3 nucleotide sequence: TGTGCCAGCAGTTACTCGAATGGGAGAGCTTTCTTT. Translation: CASSYSNGRAFF.

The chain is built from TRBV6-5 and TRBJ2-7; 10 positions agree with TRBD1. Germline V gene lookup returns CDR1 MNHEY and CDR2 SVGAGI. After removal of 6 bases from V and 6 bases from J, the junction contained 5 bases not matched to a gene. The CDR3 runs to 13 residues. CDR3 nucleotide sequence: TGTGCCAGCAGCCGGGACAGGGGTGGCGAGCAGTACTTC. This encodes CASSRDRGGEQYF.

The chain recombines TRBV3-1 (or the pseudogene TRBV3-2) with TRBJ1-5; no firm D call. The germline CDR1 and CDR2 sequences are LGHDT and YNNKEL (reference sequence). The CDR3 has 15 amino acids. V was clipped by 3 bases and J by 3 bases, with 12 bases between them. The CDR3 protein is CASSHRGSDNQPQHF. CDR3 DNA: TGTGCCAGCAGCCACCGGGGTTCGGACAATCAGCCCCAGCATTTT.

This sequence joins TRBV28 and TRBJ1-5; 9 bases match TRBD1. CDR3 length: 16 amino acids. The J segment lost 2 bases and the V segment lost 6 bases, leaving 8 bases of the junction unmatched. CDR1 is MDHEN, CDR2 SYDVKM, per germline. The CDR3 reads CASRYRGRGGNQPQHF. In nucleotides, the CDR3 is TGTGCCAGCAGGTACAGGGGGCGCGGTGGCAATCAGCCCCAGCATTTT.

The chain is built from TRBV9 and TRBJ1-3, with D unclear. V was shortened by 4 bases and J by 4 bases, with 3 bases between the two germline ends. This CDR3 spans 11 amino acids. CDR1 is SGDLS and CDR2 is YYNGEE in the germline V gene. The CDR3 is CASSPGNTIYF. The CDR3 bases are TGTGCCAGCAGCCCGGGAAACACCATATATTTT.

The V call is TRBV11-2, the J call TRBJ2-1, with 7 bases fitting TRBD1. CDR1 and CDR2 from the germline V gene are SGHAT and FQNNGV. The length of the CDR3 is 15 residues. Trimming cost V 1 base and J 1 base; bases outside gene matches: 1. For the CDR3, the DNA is TGTGCCAGCAGCTTAGGGACAGGTTCCTACAATGAGCAGTTCTTC. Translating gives CASSLGTGSYNEQFF.

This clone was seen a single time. The DNA for the CDR3 is TGTGCCAGCAGCCCCCCCCGGGCTGGGGCCAACGTCCTGACTTTC. The encoded protein is CASSPPRAGANVLTF. The gene calls are TRBV7-9 and TRBJ2-6; D ambiguous. The germline V gene has CDR1 SEHNR and CDR2 FQNEAQ (reference sequence). V was clipped by 5 bases and J by 2 bases, with 10 bases between them. The CDR3 totals 15 residues.

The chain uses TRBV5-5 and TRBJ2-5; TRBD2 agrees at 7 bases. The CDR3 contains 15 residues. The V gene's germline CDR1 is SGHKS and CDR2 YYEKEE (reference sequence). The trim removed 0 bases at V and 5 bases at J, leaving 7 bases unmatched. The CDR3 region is CASSLGEGRQETQYF. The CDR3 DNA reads TGTGCCAGCAGCTTGGGGGAGGGGCGACAGGAGACCCAGTACTTC. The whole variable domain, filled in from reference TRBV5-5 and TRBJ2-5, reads DAGVTQSPTHLIKTRGQQVTLRCSPISGHKSVSWYQQVLGQGPQFIFQYYEKEERGRGNFPDRFSARQFPNYSSELNVNALLLGDSALYLCASSLGEGRQETQYFGPGTRLLVL.